This T cell receptor (beta chain) was recorded in a study of early T cells in non-severe SARS-CoV-2 infection. TCRdb analysed the 5' RACE reads with MiXCR anew, one entry per CDR3 protein. The sample lists under 85,000 distinct CDR3 sequences, 13% to 15% occurring once. Trimming took off 0 bases at V and 4 bases at J, with 7 bases between the two ends. CDR1 and CDR2 from the germline V gene are SGDLS and YYNGEE. The CDR3 is 14 amino acids. Sequenced material: whole blood, taken at baseline. This chain joins TRBV9 and TRBJ2-2; D is unresolved. The sequence was obtained from an adult who was a healthcare worker with PCR-confirmed SARS-CoV-2 infection or an uninfected control (not recorded which). CDR3 in amino acids: CASSVAPSTGELFF. CDR3 nucleotide sequence: TGTGCCAGCAGCGTAGCCCCTAGCACCGGGGAGCTGTTTTTT.